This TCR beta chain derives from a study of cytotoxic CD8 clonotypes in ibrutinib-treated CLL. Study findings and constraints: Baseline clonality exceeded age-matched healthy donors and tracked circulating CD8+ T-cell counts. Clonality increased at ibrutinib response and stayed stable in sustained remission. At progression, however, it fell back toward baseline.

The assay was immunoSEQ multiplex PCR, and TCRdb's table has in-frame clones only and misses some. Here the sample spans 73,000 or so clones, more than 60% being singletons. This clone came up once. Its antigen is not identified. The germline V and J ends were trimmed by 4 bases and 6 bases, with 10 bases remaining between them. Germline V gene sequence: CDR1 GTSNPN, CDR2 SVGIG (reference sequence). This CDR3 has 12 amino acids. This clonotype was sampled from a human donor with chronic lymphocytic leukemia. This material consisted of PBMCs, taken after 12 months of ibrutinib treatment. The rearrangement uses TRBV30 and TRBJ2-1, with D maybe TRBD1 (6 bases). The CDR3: CAWIQGGNEQFF. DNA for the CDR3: TGTGCCTGGATTCAAGGGGGCAATGAGCAGTTCTTC.